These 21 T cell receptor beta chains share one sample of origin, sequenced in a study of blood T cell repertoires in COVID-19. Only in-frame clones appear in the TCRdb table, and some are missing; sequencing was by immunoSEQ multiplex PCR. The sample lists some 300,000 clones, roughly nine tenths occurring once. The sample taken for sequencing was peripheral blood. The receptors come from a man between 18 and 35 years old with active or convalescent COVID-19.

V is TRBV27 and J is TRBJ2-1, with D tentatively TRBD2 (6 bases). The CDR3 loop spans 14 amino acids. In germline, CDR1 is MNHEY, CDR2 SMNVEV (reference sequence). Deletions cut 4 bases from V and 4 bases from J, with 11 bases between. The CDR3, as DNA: TGTGCCAGCAGTTCTGCGGGACCTTACAATGAGCAGTTCTTC. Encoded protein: CASSSAGPYNEQFF.

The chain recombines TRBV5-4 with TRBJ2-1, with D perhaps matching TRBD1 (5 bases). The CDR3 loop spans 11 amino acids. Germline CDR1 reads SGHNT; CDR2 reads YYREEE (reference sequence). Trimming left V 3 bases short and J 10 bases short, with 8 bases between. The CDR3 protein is CASSYSGEQFF. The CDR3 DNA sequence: TGTGCCAGCAGCTATTCAGGGGAGCAGTTCTTC.

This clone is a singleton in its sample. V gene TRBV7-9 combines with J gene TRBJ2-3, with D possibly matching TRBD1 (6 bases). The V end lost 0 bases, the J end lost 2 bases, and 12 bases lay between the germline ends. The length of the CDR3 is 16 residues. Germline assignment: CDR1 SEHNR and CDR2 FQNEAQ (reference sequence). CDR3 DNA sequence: TGTGCCAGCAGCTTAGCACCGGGACAAATCACAGATACGCAGTATTTT. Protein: CASSLAPGQITDTQYF.

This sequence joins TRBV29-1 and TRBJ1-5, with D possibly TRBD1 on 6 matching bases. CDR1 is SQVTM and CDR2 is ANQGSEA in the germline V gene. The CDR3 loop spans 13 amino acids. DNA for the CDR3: TGCAGAGAAAACAGGGACAGCAATCAGCCCCAGCATTTT. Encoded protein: CRENRDSNQPQHF. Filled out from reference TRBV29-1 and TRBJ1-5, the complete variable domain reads SAVISQKPSRDICQRGTSLTIQCQVDSQVTMMFWYRQQPGQSLTLIATANQGSEATYESGFVIDKFPISRPNLTFSTLTVSNMSPEDSSIYLCRENRDSNQPQHFGDGTRLSIL.

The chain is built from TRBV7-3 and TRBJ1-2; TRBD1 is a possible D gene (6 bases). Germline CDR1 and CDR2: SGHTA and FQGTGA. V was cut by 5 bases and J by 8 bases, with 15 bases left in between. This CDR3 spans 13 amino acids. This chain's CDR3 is CASSENNREGYTF. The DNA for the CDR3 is TGTGCCAGCAGCGAAAATAACAGGGAAGGCTACACCTTC.

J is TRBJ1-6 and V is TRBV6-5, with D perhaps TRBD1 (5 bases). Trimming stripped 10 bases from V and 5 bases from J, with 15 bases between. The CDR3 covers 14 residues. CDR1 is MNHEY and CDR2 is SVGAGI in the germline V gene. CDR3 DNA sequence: TGTGCCACCCCTGGCGAACAGGATAATTCACCCCTCCACTTT. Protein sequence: CATPGEQDNSPLHF.

The CDR3 DNA reads as TGTGCCAGTAGTCTGTGGGGGCCGAACTATGGCTACACCTTC. This encodes CASSLWGPNYGYTF. The chain couples TRBV19 to TRBJ1-2; a possible D gene is TRBD1 (6 bases). This CDR3 is built from 14 residues. Germline values: CDR1 LNHDA, CDR2 SQIVND (reference sequence). The ends were cut back, 5 bases at V and 2 bases at J, with 12 bases in the middle. Filled out from reference TRBV19 and TRBJ1-2, the complete variable domain reads DGGITQSPKYLFRKEGQNVTLSCEQNLNHDAMYWYRQDPGQGLRLIYYSQIVNDFQKGDIAEGYSVSREKKESFPLTVTSAQKNPTAFYLCASSLWGPNYGYTFGSGTRLTVV.

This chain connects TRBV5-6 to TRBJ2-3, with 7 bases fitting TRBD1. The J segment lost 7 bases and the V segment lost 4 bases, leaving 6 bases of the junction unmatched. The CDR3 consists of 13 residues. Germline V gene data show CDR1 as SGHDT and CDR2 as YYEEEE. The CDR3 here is CASSRDRENTQYF. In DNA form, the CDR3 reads TGTGCCAGCAGCCGCGACAGGGAAAATACGCAGTATTTT.

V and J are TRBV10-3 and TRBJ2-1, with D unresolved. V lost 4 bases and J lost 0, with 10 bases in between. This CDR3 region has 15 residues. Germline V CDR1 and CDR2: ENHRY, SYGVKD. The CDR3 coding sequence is TGTGCCATCAGTGTATCTCCGAGCTCCTACAATGAGCAGTTCTTC. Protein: CAISVSPSSYNEQFF.

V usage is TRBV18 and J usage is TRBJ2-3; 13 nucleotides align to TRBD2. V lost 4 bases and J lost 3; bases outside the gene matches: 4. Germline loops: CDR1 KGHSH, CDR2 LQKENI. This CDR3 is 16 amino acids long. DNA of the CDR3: TGTGCCAGCTCACAGAGGACTAGCGGGGGAACAGATACGCAGTATTTT. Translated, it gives CASSQRTSGGTDTQYF. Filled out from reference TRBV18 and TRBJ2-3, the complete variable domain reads NAGVMQNPRHLVRRRGQEARLRCSPMKGHSHVYWYRQLPEEGLKFMVYLQKENIIDESGMPKERFSAEFPKEGPSILRIQQVVRGDSAAYFCASSQRTSGGTDTQYFGPGTRLTVL.

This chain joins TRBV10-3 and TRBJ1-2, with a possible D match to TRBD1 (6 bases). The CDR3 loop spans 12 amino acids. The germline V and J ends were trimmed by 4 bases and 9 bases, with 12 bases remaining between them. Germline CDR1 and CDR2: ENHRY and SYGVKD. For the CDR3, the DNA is TGTGCCATCAGTGGTACAGGGAAAAGCTACACCTTC. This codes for CAISGTGKSYTF.

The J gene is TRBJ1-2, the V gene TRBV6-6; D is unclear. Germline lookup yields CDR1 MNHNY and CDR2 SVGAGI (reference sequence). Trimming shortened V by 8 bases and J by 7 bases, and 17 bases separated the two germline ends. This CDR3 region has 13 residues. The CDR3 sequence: CASRNPSAGGYTF. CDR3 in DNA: TGTGCCAGCCGAAATCCCTCCGCCGGTGGCTACACCTTC.

Here the CDR3 reads CASSYTGDGYTF. The CDR3 DNA is TGTGCCAGCAGCTACACAGGGGATGGCTACACCTTC. The V call is TRBV7-9, the J call TRBJ1-2, with 7 bases fitting TRBD1. Germline V gene data show CDR1 as SEHNR and CDR2 as FQNEAQ (reference sequence). This CDR3 is 12 amino acids long. Trimming cost V 4 bases and J 6 bases; bases outside gene matches: 2.

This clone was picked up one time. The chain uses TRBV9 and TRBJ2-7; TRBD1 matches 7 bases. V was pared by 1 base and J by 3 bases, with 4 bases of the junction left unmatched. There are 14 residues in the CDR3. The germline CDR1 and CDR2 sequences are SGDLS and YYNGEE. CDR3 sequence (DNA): TGTGCCAGCAGCGTAAGCAGGGGGAGCTACGAGCAGTACTTC. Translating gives CASSVSRGSYEQYF.

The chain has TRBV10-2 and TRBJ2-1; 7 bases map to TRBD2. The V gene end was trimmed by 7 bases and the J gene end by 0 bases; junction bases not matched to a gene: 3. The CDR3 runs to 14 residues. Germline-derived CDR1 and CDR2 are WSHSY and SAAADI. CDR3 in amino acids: CASKRDRSYNEQFF. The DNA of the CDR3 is TGCGCCAGCAAGCGGGACCGCTCCTACAATGAGCAGTTCTTC.

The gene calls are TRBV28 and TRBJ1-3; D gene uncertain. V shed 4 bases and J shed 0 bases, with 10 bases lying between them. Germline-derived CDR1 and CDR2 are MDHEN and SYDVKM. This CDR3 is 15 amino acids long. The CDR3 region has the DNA TGTGCCAGCAGTTCCGCGGGCTTCTCTGGAAACACCATATATTTT. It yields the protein CASSSAGFSGNTIYF.

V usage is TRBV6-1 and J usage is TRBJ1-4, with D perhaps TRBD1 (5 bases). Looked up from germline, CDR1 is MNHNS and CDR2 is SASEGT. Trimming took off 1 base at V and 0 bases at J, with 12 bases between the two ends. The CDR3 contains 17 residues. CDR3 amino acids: CASSEVGASATNEKLFF. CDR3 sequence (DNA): TGTGCCAGCAGTGAAGTAGGGGCCTCTGCAACTAATGAAAAACTGTTTTTT.

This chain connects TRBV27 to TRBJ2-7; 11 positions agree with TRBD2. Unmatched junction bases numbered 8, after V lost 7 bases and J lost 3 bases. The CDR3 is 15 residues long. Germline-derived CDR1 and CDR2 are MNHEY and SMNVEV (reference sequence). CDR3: CASKPGLAESYEQYF. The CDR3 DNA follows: TGTGCCAGCAAACCGGGACTAGCGGAGAGCTACGAGCAGTACTTC.

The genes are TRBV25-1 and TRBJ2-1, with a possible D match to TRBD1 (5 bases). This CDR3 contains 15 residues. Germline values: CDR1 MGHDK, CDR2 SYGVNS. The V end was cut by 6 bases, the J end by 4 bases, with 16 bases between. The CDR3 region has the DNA TGTGCCAGCAGCAGACAAGGGGTAGGGTACAATGAGCAGTTCTTC. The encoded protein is CASSRQGVGYNEQFF.

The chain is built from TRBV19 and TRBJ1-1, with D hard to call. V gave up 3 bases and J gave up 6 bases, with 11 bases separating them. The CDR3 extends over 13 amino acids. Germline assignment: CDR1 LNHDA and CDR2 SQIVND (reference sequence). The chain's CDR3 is CASSIVEGPEAFF. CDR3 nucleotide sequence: TGTGCCAGTAGTATCGTAGAGGGCCCTGAAGCTTTCTTT.

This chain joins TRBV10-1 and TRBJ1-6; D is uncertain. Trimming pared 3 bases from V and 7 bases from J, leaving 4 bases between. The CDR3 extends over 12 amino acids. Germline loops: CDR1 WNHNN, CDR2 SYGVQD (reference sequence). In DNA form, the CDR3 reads TGCGCCAGCAGTGACGGGAATTCACCCCTCCACTTT. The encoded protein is CASSDGNSPLHF.